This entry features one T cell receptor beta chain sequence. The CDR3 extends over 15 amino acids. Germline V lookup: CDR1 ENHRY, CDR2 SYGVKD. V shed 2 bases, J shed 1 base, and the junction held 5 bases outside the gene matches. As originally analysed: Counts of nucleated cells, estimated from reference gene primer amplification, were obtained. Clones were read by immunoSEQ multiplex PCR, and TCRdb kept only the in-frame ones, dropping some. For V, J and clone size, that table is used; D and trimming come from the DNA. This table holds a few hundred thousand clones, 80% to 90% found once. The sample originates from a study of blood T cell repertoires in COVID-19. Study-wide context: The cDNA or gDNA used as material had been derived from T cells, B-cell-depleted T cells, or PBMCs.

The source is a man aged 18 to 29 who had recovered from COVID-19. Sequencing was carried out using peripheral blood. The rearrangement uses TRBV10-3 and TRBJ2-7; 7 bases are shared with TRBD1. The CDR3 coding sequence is TGTGCCATCAGTGAGATTATACAGGGGTCCTACGAGCAGTACTTC. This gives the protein CAISEIIQGSYEQYF.